A selection of T cell receptor beta chains follows, all from one sample in a study of tumor-infiltrating lymphocytes in primary liver carcinoma. TCRdb analysed the multiplex PCR reads with MiXCR anew, one entry per CDR3 protein. The sample has just under 95,000 distinct CDR3 sequences; about 70% are singletons. The sequenced sample consisted of tumor-adjacent normal liver tissue. These receptors were obtained from a man in his forties or fifties with primary liver carcinoma and hepatitis B virus infection. Each CDR3 is given with its conserved first and last residue. The D gene is left open where the match is weak. Size is omitted from some rows. Given values are once, few, many or a class for expanded clones.

V: TRBV27
J: TRBJ2-1
length: 14
D: TRBD2
size: -
DNA: TGTGCCAGCAGTTTGGCGGGAGCCTACAATGAGCAGTTCTTC
CDR3: CASSLAGAYNEQFF

V: TRBV5-1
J: TRBJ2-5
length: 11
D: -
size: few
DNA: TGCGCCAGCAGCTTGGAAGAGACCCAGTACTTC
CDR3: CASSLEETQYF

V: TRBV14
J: TRBJ1-2
length: 15
D: -
size: few
DNA: TGTGCCAGCAGCCAAGGAGGAGTCGGGATGAAAGGCTACACATTC
CDR3: CASSQGGVGMKGYTF

V: TRBV4-1
J: TRBJ1-2
length: 13
D: -
size: -
DNA: TGCACCAGTAGCCAAGGGCCCGGCGCTGTCTACACCTTC
CDR3: CTSSQGPGAVYTF

V: TRBV29-1
J: TRBJ1-5
length: 13
D: -
size: -
DNA: TGCAGCGTTCGGAGCAATTACAATCAGCCCCAGCATTTT
CDR3: CSVRSNYNQPQHF

V: TRBV5-1
J: TRBJ2-7
length: 14
D: TRBD2
size: -
DNA: TGCGCCAGCAGCGTCACTAGCGGATCCTACGAGCAGTACTTC
CDR3: CASSVTSGSYEQYF

V: TRBV6-1
J: TRBJ2-1
length: 13
D: -
size: many
DNA: TGTGCCAGCAGTGAAGATAGAGCGGGTGAGCAGTTCTTC
CDR3: CASSEDRAGEQFF

V: TRBV20-1
J: TRBJ2-1
length: 14
D: TRBD2
size: -
DNA: TGCAGTGCGCCTTCTAGCGGGGGCGTGAATGAGCAGTTCTTC
CDR3: CSAPSSGGVNEQFF

V: TRBV5-1
J: TRBJ2-5
length: 17
D: -
size: -
DNA: TGCGCCAGTAGATTCCTCGGGACTGGCGGGTTACAAGAGACCCAGTACTTC
CDR3: CASRFLGTGGLQETQYF

V: TRBV20-1
J: TRBJ1-3
length: 16
D: -
size: -
DNA: TGCAGTGCTAGAGTTCCCCTTACTGATGCTGGAAACACCATATGTTTT
CDR3: CSARVPLTDAGNTICF

V: TRBV11-2
J: TRBJ1-1
length: 13
D: -
size: -
DNA: TGTGCCAGCAGCTTCGAGGGAAACACTGATGCTTTCTTT
CDR3: CASSFEGNTDAFF

V: TRBV12-3/TRBV12-4
J: TRBJ2-1
length: 10
D: -
size: -
DNA: TGTGTCGGCAGTTTCGGTGAGCAGTTCTTC
CDR3: CVGSFGEQFF

V: TRBV6-5
J: TRBJ2-5
length: 15
D: -
size: -
DNA: TGTGCCAGCAGGATCTCGGGTGGGAGACAAGAGACCCAGTACTTC
CDR3: CASRISGGRQETQYF

V: TRBV29-1
J: TRBJ1-2
length: 14
D: -
size: many
DNA: TGCAGCGTTGTTTCGTCGACAGCCAACTATGGCTACACCTTC
CDR3: CSVVSSTANYGYTF

V: TRBV18
J: TRBJ1-6
length: 14
D: -
size: few
DNA: TGTGCCAGCTCACCACCGGGACGGCGAAACACCCTCCACTTT
CDR3: CASSPPGRRNTLHF

V: TRBV29-1
J: TRBJ1-2
length: 13
D: TRBD1
size: many
DNA: TGCAGCGTCCGGACAGGGTTGGATTATGGCTACACCTTC
CDR3: CSVRTGLDYGYTF

V: TRBV5-5
J: TRBJ2-4
length: 14
D: TRBD1
size: many
DNA: TGTGCCAGCAGCTTCGAGGACAGGAAAAACATTCAGTACTTC
CDR3: CASSFEDRKNIQYF

V: TRBV28
J: TRBJ2-3
length: 15
D: TRBD2
size: -
DNA: TGTGACAGCAGCCAGCGGGAGGGCCATAGAGATACGCAGTATTTT
CDR3: CDSSQREGHRDTQYF

V: TRBV12-5
J: TRBJ2-3
length: 16
D: TRBD2
size: many
DNA: TGTGCTAGTGGTTTGGTACTTGCGGGAGAAGCAGATACGCAGTATTTT
CDR3: CASGLVLAGEADTQYF

V: TRBV7-9
J: TRBJ1-6
length: 18
D: -
size: -
DNA: TGTGCCAGCAGCTTAGCGTCGATCGAAGGGCCACATAATTCACCCCTCCACTTT
CDR3: CASSLASIEGPHNSPLHF

V: TRBV11-2
J: TRBJ2-3
length: 14
D: -
size: -
DNA: TGTGCCAGCAGCTTGAAAGGAGAGGCAGATAAGCAGTATTTT
CDR3: CASSLKGEADKQYF

V: TRBV5-6
J: TRBJ2-7
length: 16
D: -
size: many
DNA: TGTGCCAGCAGCTTGGCCGGGACAACCTACTCCTACGAGCAGTACTTC
CDR3: CASSLAGTTYSYEQYF

V: TRBV11-3
J: TRBJ2-3
length: 14
D: TRBD2
size: many
DNA: TGTGCCAGCAGCCTGAGCGGGGGCACAGATACGCAGTATTTT
CDR3: CASSLSGGTDTQYF

V: TRBV6-1
J: TRBJ2-1
length: 13
D: -
size: -
DNA: TGTGCCATCAGGGGAGTAGGTGGCAATGAACAGTTCTTC
CDR3: CAIRGVGGNEQFF

V: TRBV7-3
J: TRBJ2-3
length: 14
D: -
size: few
DNA: TGTGCCAGCAGCTTAACGAGGAGCGCAGATACGCAGTATTTT
CDR3: CASSLTRSADTQYF

V: TRBV29-1
J: TRBJ2-1
length: 14
D: -
size: many
DNA: TGCAGCGTTGACGGGGGCGCAATCTACAATGAGCAGTTCTTC
CDR3: CSVDGGAIYNEQFF

V: TRBV11-2
J: TRBJ2-5
length: 16
D: TRBD2
size: -
DNA: TGTGCCAGCAGCTACCGACTAGCGGGCATCCAAGAGACCCAGTACTTC
CDR3: CASSYRLAGIQETQYF

V: TRBV19
J: TRBJ2-1
length: 13
D: -
size: -
DNA: TGTGCCAGTAGTCCCTATAACGATGTGGAGCAGTTCTTC
CDR3: CASSPYNDVEQFF

V: TRBV4-1
J: TRBJ2-7
length: 15
D: TRBD2
size: many
DNA: TGCGCCAGCAGCCTCCGGACTAGCGGCACCTACGAGCAGTACTTC
CDR3: CASSLRTSGTYEQYF

V: TRBV10-2
J: TRBJ2-1
length: 15
D: -
size: many
DNA: TGCGCCAGCAGTGCGGGGCAGAGCTCCTACAATGAGCAGTTCTTC
CDR3: CASSAGQSSYNEQFF

V: TRBV12-3/TRBV12-4
J: TRBJ1-5
length: 12
D: -
size: many
DNA: TGTGCCAGCAGTCCCTGGACCGGGCCCCAGCATTTT
CDR3: CASSPWTGPQHF

V: TRBV11-2
J: TRBJ2-7
length: 14
D: -
size: -
DNA: TGTGGCAGCAGCGCAGGACTGGGCGGCCACGAGCAGTACTTC
CDR3: CGSSAGLGGHEQYF

V: TRBV14
J: TRBJ1-2
length: 15
D: -
size: -
DNA: TGTGCCAGCATCCAAGGAGGAGTCGGGATGAAAGGCTACACCTTC
CDR3: CASIQGGVGMKGYTF

V: TRBV29-1
J: TRBJ2-1
length: 14
D: TRBD2
size: -
DNA: TGCAGCTCATTAGCGGGGGGCTCCTACAATGAGCAGTTCTTC
CDR3: CSSLAGGSYNEQFF

V: TRBV11-2
J: TRBJ2-1
length: 16
D: TRBD2
size: -
DNA: TGTGCCGGCAACTTTCGACTAGCGGGAGATTTCGATGAGCAGTTCTTC
CDR3: CAGNFRLAGDFDEQFF

V: TRBV10-1
J: TRBJ2-1
length: 14
D: TRBD2
size: many
DNA: TGCGCCAGCAGTGATGGGTCGGGAGGCTATGAGCAGTTCTTC
CDR3: CASSDGSGGYEQFF

V: TRBV5-4
J: TRBJ1-6
length: 14
D: TRBD1
size: -
DNA: TGTGTCAGCAGCGCGTACAGGGGTAATTCACCCCTCCACTTT
CDR3: CVSSAYRGNSPLHF

V: TRBV29-1
J: TRBJ2-7
length: 13
D: -
size: -
DNA: TGCAGCGTTCAAGGGATTCTTGAGGGCGAACAGTACTTC
CDR3: CSVQGILEGEQYF

V: TRBV6-1
J: TRBJ2-7
length: 14
D: TRBD2
size: many
DNA: TGTGCCAGCAGTTTGAGCGGGGGGTCCCACGAGCAGTACTTC
CDR3: CASSLSGGSHEQYF

V: TRBV12-3/TRBV12-4
J: TRBJ2-7
length: 13
D: -
size: few
DNA: TGTGCCAGCAGTGTCGGACTAATCTACGAGCAGTACTTC
CDR3: CASSVGLIYEQYF

V: TRBV5-1
J: TRBJ2-1
length: 19
D: TRBD2
size: -
DNA: TGCGCCAGCAGCCACGGACTAGTGGGAGGCCGGGCCTCCTACAATGAGCAGTTCTTC
CDR3: CASSHGLVGGRASYNEQFF

V: TRBV24-1
J: TRBJ2-1
length: 13
D: TRBD1
size: few
DNA: TGTGCCACCACTGCAGGGGGCTACAATGAGCAGTTCTTC
CDR3: CATTAGGYNEQFF

V: TRBV11-2
J: TRBJ1-2
length: 15
D: -
size: -
DNA: TGTGCTAGCAGCTTAGAGGCAGCCGAATACTATGGCTACACCTTC
CDR3: CASSLEAAEYYGYTF

V: TRBV20-1
J: TRBJ2-7
length: 14
D: -
size: -
DNA: TGCAGAGCTACCCGGACGGCCCCATCCTACGAGCAGTACTTC
CDR3: CRATRTAPSYEQYF

V: TRBV7-9
J: TRBJ2-1
length: 16
D: -
size: -
DNA: TGTGCCAGCAGCTTACGGGCTAGCAGGCCGTACAATGAGCAGTTCTTC
CDR3: CASSLRASRPYNEQFF

V: TRBV13
J: TRBJ2-1
length: 15
D: TRBD2
size: few
DNA: TGTGCCAGCAGCTCCCGGTCTAGCGGGAGATATGAGCAGTTCTTC
CDR3: CASSSRSSGRYEQFF

V: TRBV29-1
J: TRBJ2-3
length: 14
D: -
size: -
DNA: TGCGGCGTTGGGGGTAGGGGAGACACAGATACGCAGTATTTT
CDR3: CGVGGRGDTDTQYF

V: TRBV11-2
J: TRBJ2-3
length: 15
D: -
size: -
DNA: TGTGCCAGCAGCTCCACGTCGGTGAGCACAGATGCGCAGTATTTT
CDR3: CASSSTSVSTDAQYF

V: TRBV11-2
J: TRBJ2-1
length: 11
D: -
size: -
DNA: TGTACCATCAGCTTAGCGGATGAGCAGTTCTTC
CDR3: CTISLADEQFF

V: TRBV2
J: TRBJ1-5
length: 14
D: -
size: -
DNA: TGTGCCAGCAATGGGGAATATAGCAATCAGCCCCAGCATTTT
CDR3: CASNGEYSNQPQHF

V: TRBV29-1
J: TRBJ2-1
length: 11
D: -
size: -
DNA: TGTAGCGCCGGCCATGGCAATGAGCAGTTCTTC
CDR3: CSAGHGNEQFF

V: TRBV10-3
J: TRBJ2-2
length: 16
D: -
size: many
DNA: TGTGCCATCAGTGGAGGGACAAACCCAAACACCGGGGAGCTGTTTTTT
CDR3: CAISGGTNPNTGELFF

V: TRBV19
J: TRBJ2-2
length: 14
D: -
size: -
DNA: TGTACCAGTAGTACCCAGGCGAACACCGGGGAGCTGTTTTTT
CDR3: CTSSTQANTGELFF

V: TRBV11-2
J: TRBJ1-5
length: 15
D: -
size: -
DNA: TGTGCTAGCAGCTTAGTAGCGGGGAGCGATCAGCCCCAGCATTTT
CDR3: CASSLVAGSDQPQHF

V: TRBV29-1
J: TRBJ2-3
length: 12
D: -
size: many
DNA: TGCAGCGTTGAAAATTCGGCGGATACGCAGTATTTT
CDR3: CSVENSADTQYF

V: TRBV5-4
J: TRBJ2-5
length: 15
D: TRBD2
size: -
DNA: TGCGCCGGCAGGCTAGCGGGAGGAGCATGGGAGACCCAGTACTTC
CDR3: CAGRLAGGAWETQYF

V: TRBV2
J: TRBJ2-7
length: 13
D: -
size: -
DNA: TGTGCCAGCAGCGTAAGTCTCTCCTACGAGCAGTACTTC
CDR3: CASSVSLSYEQYF